The present T cell receptor beta chain was sequenced within a study of OX40 agonist ivuxolimab in advanced cancers. Study-level information: Treatment of patients was with ivuxolimab, an agonistic anti-OX40 (CD134) antibody.

Study outcomes and limitations: Some of the lowest clonal expansion was seen in partial responders at 0.1-3.0 mg/kg.

The assay was immunoSEQ multiplex PCR, and TCRdb's table has in-frame clones only and misses some. The sample contains over 45,000 clones, 80% to 85% of which appear only once. Germline loops: CDR1 SEHNR, CDR2 FQNEAQ (reference sequence). The CDR3 length is 16 residues. V was clipped by 5 bases and J by 4 bases, with 20 bases between them. Of note for this clone: Its antigen remains unidentified.

The specimen comprised CD4+ or CD8+ T cells sorted from blood, sampled in a trial of the OX40 agonist ivuxolimab. The V call is TRBV7-9, the J call TRBJ1-1; D unresolved. The receptor's source is an adult with an advanced solid tumor such as melanoma, head and neck, liver or kidney cancer. For the CDR3, the DNA is TGTGCCAGCAGCCCACCATCGACGGGATCGGGCACTGAAGCTTTCTTT. Residues: CASSPPSTGSGTEAFF. Filled out from reference TRBV7-9 and TRBJ1-1, the complete variable domain reads DTGVSQNPRHKITKRGQNVTFRCDPISEHNRLYWYRQTLGQGPEFLTYFQNEAQLEKSRLLSDRFSAERPKGSFSTLEIQRTEQGDSAMYLCASSPPSTGSGTEAFFGQGTRLTVV.